Listed here are 32 T cell receptor beta chains from one sample, sequenced in a study of blood T cells in healthy people across ages. The use of a sample-barcoded 5' primer and a J-beta primer mix characterized a second PCR of roughly 6 to 11 cycles. A single record per CDR3 protein comes from TCRdb applying MiXCR to the 5' RACE reads. The sample includes roughly 2 million distinct CDR3 sequences, roughly 50% of them seen just once. Sequenced: blood. The receptors were gathered from a woman aged 40 to 50 in good health.

This clonotype was observed at least ten times. The chain recombines TRBV7-2 with TRBJ1-2; TRBD1 aligns across 7 bases. The CDR3 consists of 14 residues. V dropped 1 base and J dropped 4; count of bases not matched to a gene: 3. The germline V gene encodes CDR1 SGHTA and CDR2 FQGNSA. The CDR3 region has the DNA TGTGCCAGCAGCTTAGGGACAGGAGGCTATGGCTACACCTTC. Residues: CASSLGTGGYGYTF.

The V call is TRBV11-2, the J call TRBJ2-4; D uncertain. The tail of the sequence fits TRBJ2-7 better, so the J call may be wrong. From germline, CDR1 is SGHAT and CDR2 FQNNGV. This CDR3 has 13 residues. CDR3 sequence (DNA): TGTGCCAGCAGCTTAGACGGTTCCCACGAGCAGTACTTC. This encodes CASSLDGSHEQYF.

This chain links TRBV27 with TRBJ2-5, with 11 nucleotides matching TRBD2. The DNA end favors TRBJ2-7, so the J call may be wrong. The CDR3 totals 16 residues. CDR1 is MNHEY and CDR2 is SMNVEV in the germline V gene (reference sequence). DNA of the CDR3: TGTGCCAGCAGTTTATCGACTAGCGGGGACTCCTACGAGCAGTACTTC. Its translation: CASSLSTSGDSYEQYF.

Remarks on this clonotype: At one boundary the junction diverges from the germline segment, which might be a read error. This chain uses TRBV4-3 with TRBJ2-7; possibly TRBD1 for D (5 bases). Germline CDR1 and CDR2: LGHNA and YSLEER. The CDR3 is 15 amino acids. CDR3 DNA: TGCGCCAGCAGCCAAGATGGGGTGGGGCACTACGAGCGGTACTTC. Protein product: CASSQDGVGHYERYF.

The CDR3 is CASSPHRVNSPLHF. The CDR3 bases are TGTGCCAGCAGTCCCCACAGGGTGAATTCACCCCTCCACTTT. This rearrangement joins TRBV12-3 or TRBV12-4 to TRBJ1-6; D perhaps matches TRBD1 (6 bases). V was cut by 5 bases and J by 7 bases, with 12 bases left in between. The CDR3 extends over 14 amino acids.

The V call is TRBV20-1, the J call TRBJ1-5, with D unclear. CDR1 and CDR2 from the germline V gene are DFQATT and SNEGSKA (reference sequence). The CDR3 has 12 amino acids. Deletions cut 3 bases from V and 9 bases from J, with 12 bases between. CDR3 DNA: TGCAGTGCTAGGGAGCCAAACGGGCCCCAGCATTTT. Amino acids: CSAREPNGPQHF.

The CDR3 protein is CASSSPGGNEKLFF. For the CDR3, the DNA is TGTGCCAGCAGCTCCCCAGGAGGGAATGAAAAACTGTTTTTT. This sequence joins TRBV13 and TRBJ1-4, with D unclear. V was clipped by 4 bases and J by 5 bases, with 11 bases between them. The CDR3 runs 14 residues. Germline V CDR1 and CDR2: PRHDT, FYEKMQ (reference sequence).

This clonotype showed up just a few times. The chain links TRBV25-1 to TRBJ2-5; TRBD2 aligns across 10 bases. Germline trimming cut 6 bases from V and 2 bases from J; bases unmatched to any gene: 15. This CDR3 is built from 18 residues. CDR1 and CDR2 from the germline V gene are MGHDK and SYGVNS. CDR3 amino acids: CASSVLRLAGGQQETQYF. DNA for the CDR3: TGTGCCAGCAGCGTACTTCGACTAGCGGGCGGACAGCAAGAGACCCAGTACTTC.

The chain is built from TRBV10-3 and TRBJ2-2; D not certain. Trimming removed 4 bases from V and 6 bases from J, with 12 bases in between. This CDR3 has 14 residues. Per germline, CDR1 ENHRY and CDR2 SYGVKD. CDR3 sequence (DNA): TGTGCCATCAGTGCCTCGGGTTCGGCCGGGGAGCTGTTTTTT. It encodes CAISASGSAGELFF.

The rearrangement uses TRBV7-8 and TRBJ2-5; TRBD1 matches at 9 bases. The J call may be faulty, since TRBJ2-1 better matches the DNA end. Per germline, CDR1 SGHVS and CDR2 FQNEAQ. The CDR3 extends over 16 amino acids. The CDR3 loop reads CASSLAMTGGQETQFF. The DNA of the CDR3 is TGTGCCAGCAGCTTAGCGATGACAGGGGGTCAAGAGACCCAGTTCTTC.

The chain links TRBV10-3 to TRBJ2-7; D ambiguous. The J call may not be correct, given that the DNA end is closer to TRBJ2-5. CDR3 length: 12 residues. Germline V CDR1 and CDR2: ENHRY, SYGVKD. In nucleotides, the CDR3 is TGTGCCATCAGTGATAAGGCTGGGACCCAGTACTTC. Amino acid sequence: CAISDKAGTQYF.

The chain couples TRBV7-2 to TRBJ2-3, with D possibly matching TRBD1 (6 bases). Germline V gives CDR1 SGHTA, CDR2 FQGNSA. The CDR3 runs to 15 residues. The germline V and J ends were trimmed by 5 bases and 1 base, with 13 bases remaining between them. This CDR3 is CASSTQQGRTDTQYF. In DNA, the CDR3 is TGTGCCAGCAGCACCCAACAGGGTCGCACAGATACGCAGTATTTT.

There are a few counts of this clonotype. V and J are TRBV13 and TRBJ2-1; TRBD2 matches at 7 bases. Germline V CDR1 and CDR2: PRHDT, FYEKMQ (reference sequence). The CDR3 extends over 15 amino acids. J gave up 0 bases and V 4 bases, and 3 bases lay outside the gene matches. CDR3 in amino acids: CASSWGGSSYNEQFF. The CDR3 DNA reads as TGTGCCAGCAGCTGGGGGGGGAGCTCCTACAATGAGCAGTTCTTC.

This clonotype was counted a few times. This chain's CDR3 is CASRRGLAGVIYEQYF. CDR3 DNA sequence: TGTGCCAGCAGAAGAGGGCTAGCGGGGGTAATTTACGAGCAGTACTTC. This chain links TRBV2 with TRBJ2-7; 10 nucleotides agree with TRBD2. V lost 6 bases, J lost 4 bases, and 12 bases stayed unmatched. Germline V gene sequence: CDR1 SNHLY, CDR2 FYNNEI. CDR3 length: 16 amino acids.

In DNA form, the CDR3 reads TGTGCCAGCAGCTTCGCCGGGTCCGATACGCAGTATTTT. This sequence encodes CASSFAGSDTQYF. This chain joins TRBV7-2 and TRBJ2-3; D unresolved. Germline loops: CDR1 SGHTA, CDR2 FQGNSA. The CDR3 extends over 13 amino acids. V was shortened by 3 bases and J by 6 bases, with 10 bases between the two germline ends.

This chain links TRBV4-3 with TRBJ2-1; a possible D gene is TRBD2 (6 bases). V was clipped by 0 bases and J by 10 bases, with 10 bases between them. Germline assignment: CDR1 LGHNA and CDR2 YSLEER. The CDR3 runs to 13 residues. The CDR3 bases are TGCGCCAGCAGCCAAGATTGGGCGGGGGAGCAGTTCTTC. It codes for CASSQDWAGEQFF.

The J gene is TRBJ1-6, the V gene TRBV5-6; TRBD1 is a possible D gene (5 bases). Germline V CDR1 and CDR2: SGHDT, YYEEEE. V lost 7 bases and J 9 bases, leaving 11 bases between the germline ends. The CDR3 contains 12 residues. The CDR3 DNA sequence: TGTGCCAGCCAGCGGGACGCTTCACCCCTCCACTTT. Translated, it gives CASQRDASPLHF.

This clonotype has just one count. This chain joins TRBV28 and TRBJ1-6; D call uncertain. V lost 2 bases to trimming and J lost 9 bases, with 8 bases between them. CDR1 MDHEN and CDR2 SYDVKM come from the germline V gene. The CDR3 is made up of 13 amino acids. The CDR3 DNA sequence: TGTGCCAGCAGTTTAGTACAGCTTTCACCCCTCCACTTT. Translating it yields CASSLVQLSPLHF.

V and J are TRBV28 and TRBJ2-7; D gene uncertain. The ends were cut back, 5 bases at V and 4 bases at J, with 12 bases in the middle. Germline CDR1 reads MDHEN; CDR2 reads SYDVKM. The CDR3 has 13 residues. This chain's CDR3 is CASSPVGPYEQYF. As DNA, the CDR3 is TGTGCCAGCAGTCCTGTTGGGCCTTACGAGCAGTACTTC.

This clonotype was recorded a few times. J is TRBJ2-7 and V is TRBV29-1; TRBD2 might be the D (5 bases). There are 12 residues in the CDR3. Germline CDR1 is SQVTM and CDR2 is ANQGSEA. V was trimmed by 6 bases and J by 3 bases, leaving 12 bases between them. The CDR3 DNA reads as TGCAGCGTGGGAGACACGCACTACGAGCAGTACTTC. The encoded protein is CSVGDTHYEQYF.

Details on this clonotype: One end of the junction fails to match germline, which may point to a read error. The chain couples TRBV6-2 or TRBV6-3 to TRBJ2-5, with 7 nucleotides matching TRBD2. Germline CDR1 and CDR2: MNHEY and SVGEGT. This CDR3 comprises 15 residues. CDR3 nucleotide sequence: TGTGCTAGCAGACCCGTGACTAGCTTCTTAGAGACCCAGTACTTC. This encodes CASRPVTSFLETQYF.

This clonotype was counted only a few times. The junction differs from germline at one of its ends, possibly a read error. This chain links TRBV5-6 with TRBJ2-1; possible D gene TRBD1, 5 bases. The CDR3 is 16 amino acids. Germline CDR1 is SGHDT and CDR2 is YYEEEE. The chain's CDR3 is CASSLGLGESYNEQFF. In DNA form, the CDR3 reads TGTGCCAGTAGCTTGGGATTAGGGGAATCCTACAATGAGCAGTTCTTC.

There are a few counts of this clonotype. V and J are TRBV6-2 or TRBV6-3 and TRBJ2-1, with 7 bases aligning to TRBD2. Germline-derived CDR1 and CDR2 are MNHEY and SVGEGT. Unmatched junction bases numbered 12, after V lost 7 bases and J lost 0 bases. CDR3 length: 17 residues. CDR3: CASTTGTIPVSYNEQFF. The CDR3 region has the DNA TGTGCCAGCACGACTGGGACTATCCCGGTCTCCTACAATGAGCAGTTCTTC.

This rearrangement joins TRBV28 to TRBJ2-1, with a weak D call TRBD2 (6 bases). This CDR3 is 14 amino acids long. Per the germline V gene, CDR1 is MDHEN and CDR2 is SYDVKM. Trimming cost V 8 bases and J 8 bases, with 19 bases left between them. CDR3 amino acids: CASRMGGPRDEQFF. Written as DNA, the CDR3 is TGTGCCAGCCGTATGGGGGGTCCAAGGGATGAGCAGTTCTTC.

This clonotype was seen a handful of times. V is TRBV15 and J is TRBJ2-3; 7 bases agree with TRBD2. Germline lookup yields CDR1 LNHNV and CDR2 YYDKDF (reference sequence). V lost 9 bases, J lost 5 bases, and 8 bases stayed unmatched. The CDR3 length is 13 residues. CDR3 coding DNA: TGTGCCACGCTAAGGGAGGGCAGAGATACGCAGTATTTT. Protein sequence: CATLREGRDTQYF.

This chain uses TRBV20-1 with TRBJ2-5; perhaps D is TRBD1 or TRBD2 (5 bases each). V was cut by 5 bases and J by 1 base, with 11 bases left in between. CDR1 is DFQATT and CDR2 is SNEGSKA in the germline V gene (reference sequence). The CDR3 covers 13 residues. The CDR3 nucleotides read TGCAGTGCTGCGACAGAGGGCCAAGAGACCCAGTACTTC. As protein: CSAATEGQETQYF.

The rearrangement uses TRBV20-1 and TRBJ2-3; D may correspond to TRBD1 or TRBD2 (5 bases each). Trimming took off 1 base at V and 3 bases at J, with 11 bases between the two ends. This CDR3 contains 14 residues. Germline V gives CDR1 DFQATT, CDR2 SNEGSKA (reference sequence). In DNA, the CDR3 is TGCAGTGCTAGAGCAGCCTGGGGGACAGATACGCAGTATTTT. Residues: CSARAAWGTDTQYF.

V is TRBV29-1 and J is TRBJ2-7; TRBD1 aligns across 9 bases. Germline V CDR1 and CDR2: SQVTM, ANQGSEA. The CDR3 is 14 residues long. V lost 1 base and J lost 5; bases outside the gene matches: 6. The DNA of the CDR3 is TGCAGCGTTGAAGTCGGACAGGGGCGTAACGAGCAGTACTTC. Residues: CSVEVGQGRNEQYF.

V gene TRBV2 combines with J gene TRBJ2-3; D unresolved. The V end lost 1 base, the J end lost 5 bases, and 13 bases lay between the germline ends. From germline, CDR1 is SNHLY and CDR2 FYNNEI. The length of the CDR3 is 15 residues. CDR3 DNA sequence: TGTGCCAGCAGTGAAGGGGGATTAGAGCTAGATACGCAGTATTTT. Its translation: CASSEGGLELDTQYF.

This chain connects TRBV12-3 or TRBV12-4 to TRBJ2-3; tentatively, D is TRBD2 (5 bases). This CDR3 has 15 amino acids. V was cut by 8 bases and J by 2 bases, with 17 bases left in between. CDR3 nucleotide sequence: TGTGCCAGCTCGAACGGCGGACTCATCACAGATACGCAGTATTTT. This gives the protein CASSNGGLITDTQYF.

The chain couples TRBV20-1 to TRBJ2-1; D is undetermined. The CDR3 length is 12 residues. V was trimmed by 3 bases and J by 13 bases, leaving 16 bases between them. Looked up from germline, CDR1 is DFQATT and CDR2 is SNEGSKA (reference sequence). CDR3 loop: CSASPSEETQFF. As DNA, the CDR3 is TGCAGTGCTAGTCCCTCCGAAGAGACCCAGTTCTTC.

The CDR3 sequence is CSARDLRFSYNEQYF. The CDR3 DNA reads as TGCAGTGCTAGAGATTTACGGTTCTCCTACAATGAGCAGTACTTC. The chain recombines TRBV20-1 with TRBJ2-7, with D unclear. V dropped 0 bases and J dropped 7 bases, with 19 bases sitting between them. CDR3 length: 15 amino acids. Germline V gives CDR1 DFQATT, CDR2 SNEGSKA (reference sequence).